Each of the 21 T cell receptor beta chains below was sequenced from the same sample in a study of cytomegalovirus exposure and HLA in healthy donors. The method was immunoSEQ multiplex PCR; TCRdb's version includes in-frame clones alone and lacks a portion of them. The sample has 150,000 to 160,000 clones; 86% are singletons. The specimen was PBMCs. These receptors came from a man between 18 and 35 years old in good health and CMV-seropositive.

V usage is TRBV15 and J usage is TRBJ2-1; a weak D match, TRBD1 (5 bases). Germline V CDR1 and CDR2: LNHNV, YYDKDF (reference sequence). V was clipped by 2 bases and J by 0 bases, with 8 bases between them. CDR3 length equals 15 residues. The CDR3 DNA follows: TGTGCCACCAGCAGAAGACAGACCTCCTACAATGAGCAGTTCTTC. It yields the protein CATSRRQTSYNEQFF. Full variable domain (rest looked up from reference TRBV15 and TRBJ2-1): DAMVIQNPRYQVTQFGKPVTLSCSQTLNHNVMYWYQQKSSQAPKLLFHYYDKDFNNEADTPDNFQSRRPNTSFCFLDIRSPGLGDTAMYLCATSRRQTSYNEQFFGPGTRLTVL.

The rearrangement links TRBV5-8 to TRBJ1-2; 7 bases agree with TRBD1. The CDR3 length is 15 residues. Per germline, CDR1 SGHTS and CDR2 YDEGEE. The J segment lost 2 bases and the V segment lost 4 bases, leaving 8 bases of the junction unmatched. CDR3 sequence (DNA): TGTGCCAGCAGCCCGGGGTTAGGGGGCAACTATGGCTACACCTTC. It translates to CASSPGLGGNYGYTF. Based on the CDR3 plus reference TRBV5-8 and TRBJ1-2, the full variable domain is EAGVTQSPTHLIKTRGQQATLRCSPISGHTSVYWYQQALGLGLQFLLWYDEGEERNRGNFPPRFSGRQFPNYSSELNVNALELEDSALYLCASSPGLGGNYGYTFGSGTRLTVV.

The chain joins TRBV19 to TRBJ2-7; 7 positions match TRBD1. Germline CDR1 and CDR2: LNHDA and SQIVND (reference sequence). The CDR3 covers 15 residues. V dropped 2 bases and J dropped 2; count of bases not matched to a gene: 6. CDR3 sequence reads: CASSIFWDSTYEQYF. The CDR3 DNA reads TGTGCCAGTAGTATATTTTGGGACAGCACCTACGAGCAGTACTTC.

V and J are TRBV25-1 and TRBJ2-1; D perhaps matches TRBD1 (8 bases). Germline loops: CDR1 MGHDK, CDR2 SYGVNS. This CDR3 spans 15 amino acids. V shed 5 bases and J shed 9 bases, with 20 bases lying between them. CDR3 protein: CASSTLWTGRGEQFF. Written as DNA, the CDR3 is TGTGCCAGCAGTACCCTCTGGACAGGGAGGGGTGAGCAGTTCTTC.

The rearrangement links TRBV5-6 to TRBJ1-6; D is perhaps TRBD1 (5 bases). Germline lookup yields CDR1 SGHDT and CDR2 YYEEEE. V gave up 3 bases and J gave up 5 bases, with 12 bases separating them. There are 15 residues in the CDR3. The CDR3 spells CASSWATENNSPLHF. The CDR3 DNA is TGTGCCAGCAGCTGGGCGACAGAAAATAATTCACCCCTCCACTTT.

J is TRBJ2-5 and V is TRBV6-5, with a tentative D call TRBD2 (7 bases). The CDR3 consists of 15 residues. Germline CDR1 and CDR2: MNHEY and SVGAGI. The V end was cut by 5 bases, the J end by 5 bases, with 18 bases between. CDR3 nucleotides: TGTGCCAGCAGTCCACGAGGGGGAGGGAAGGAGACCCAGTACTTC. This translates into CASSPRGGGKETQYF.

This sequence joins TRBV4-3 and TRBJ2-2; D ambiguous. The V end lost 1 base, the J end lost 4 bases, and 10 bases lay between the germline ends. The CDR3 sequence is 15 residues long. Germline V lookup: CDR1 LGHNA, CDR2 YSLEER. The CDR3 spells CASSQGWQITGELFF. The CDR3 nucleotides read TGCGCCAGCAGCCAAGGGTGGCAGATCACCGGGGAGCTGTTTTTT.

The V gene is TRBV9, the J gene TRBJ1-2; TRBD1 agrees at 7 bases. Germline V gene sequence: CDR1 SGDLS, CDR2 YYNGEE. The CDR3 totals 16 residues. Trimming at V came to 4 bases and at J to 1 base, leaving 10 bases not matched to a gene. As DNA, the CDR3 is TGTGCCAGCAGCACCAGCCCCCGGGACAGTAACTATGGCTACACCTTC. It encodes CASSTSPRDSNYGYTF.

The chain recombines TRBV19 with TRBJ1-4, with 7 bases matching TRBD1. V lost 9 bases, J lost 5 bases, and 9 bases stayed unmatched. The germline V gene encodes CDR1 LNHDA and CDR2 SQIVND (reference sequence). This CDR3 has 14 amino acids. This chain's CDR3 is CASEPDRRNEKLFF. The DNA of the CDR3 is TGTGCCAGCGAACCGGACAGGAGAAATGAAAAACTGTTTTTT.

V usage is TRBV27 and J usage is TRBJ2-3; 7 bases fit TRBD2. With V trimmed by 5 bases and J by 0 bases, 11 bases remained unmatched. Per germline, CDR1 MNHEY and CDR2 SMNVEV (reference sequence). The CDR3 is made up of 17 amino acids. This CDR3 is CASSGEPSGPSTDTQYF. The CDR3 region has the DNA TGTGCCAGCAGTGGGGAGCCTAGCGGCCCTAGCACAGATACGCAGTATTTT.

This CDR3 reads CASTSERGTEAFF. CDR3 DNA sequence: TGTGCCAGCACCTCCGAAAGGGGCACTGAAGCTTTCTTT. J is TRBJ1-1 and V is TRBV2; the D gene is possibly TRBD1 (5 bases). There are 13 residues in the CDR3. V was shortened by 7 bases and J by 4 bases, with 13 bases between the two germline ends. Germline assignment: CDR1 SNHLY and CDR2 FYNNEI.

The chain joins TRBV18 to TRBJ1-2; 9 nucleotides line up with TRBD1. After removal of 2 bases from V and 4 bases from J, the junction contained 5 bases not matched to a gene. The CDR3 is 15 amino acids. CDR1 and CDR2 from the germline V gene are KGHSH and LQKENI. The CDR3 sequence is CASSPGDRELYGYTF. CDR3 in DNA: TGTGCCAGCTCACCAGGGGACAGGGAACTCTATGGCTACACCTTC.

This clone has a single count. The chain has TRBV5-1 and TRBJ1-4; D is unresolved. The CDR3 runs to 15 residues. V dropped 1 base and J dropped 4 bases, with 11 bases sitting between them. The germline gives CDR1 SGHRS, CDR2 YFSETQ. CDR3 sequence (DNA): TGCGCCAGCAGCTTGAGCCGGGGAGGTAATGAAAAACTGTTTTTT. It specifies CASSLSRGGNEKLFF.

This clone was picked up a small number of times. The rearrangement links TRBV29-1 to TRBJ1-3; 9 bases map to TRBD1. Germline lookup yields CDR1 SQVTM and CDR2 ANQGSEA. The CDR3 covers 13 residues. V was pared by 6 bases and J by 4 bases, with 4 bases of the junction left unmatched. CDR3 loop: CSVSGTGGNTIYF. The CDR3 DNA reads TGCAGCGTCTCCGGGACAGGGGGAAACACCATATATTTT.

The rearrangement links TRBV7-9 to TRBJ1-1; D gene unclear. This CDR3 contains 13 residues. Germline lookup yields CDR1 SEHNR and CDR2 FQNEAQ (reference sequence). The ends were cut back, 3 bases at V and 3 bases at J, with 8 bases in the middle. CDR3 sequence: CASSFPLDTEAFF. CDR3 coding DNA: TGTGCCAGCAGCTTCCCCTTAGACACTGAAGCTTTCTTT.

This chain connects TRBV6-6 to TRBJ1-1, with D maybe TRBD1 (6 bases). The CDR3 has 13 residues. V was clipped by 4 bases and J by 1 base, with 7 bases between them. CDR1 and CDR2 (germline): MNHNY, SVGAGI (reference sequence). The CDR3 region has the DNA TGTGCCAGCAGTTTGGGACAGAACACTGAAGCTTTCTTT. It specifies CASSLGQNTEAFF.

This chain links TRBV7-9 with TRBJ2-1; D is undetermined. The CDR3 runs to 12 residues. The germline gives CDR1 SEHNR, CDR2 FQNEAQ (reference sequence). The germline V and J ends were trimmed by 5 bases and 8 bases, with 10 bases remaining between them. The CDR3 loop reads CASSREEDEQFF. The CDR3 nucleotides read TGTGCCAGCAGCCGTGAAGAGGATGAGCAGTTCTTC.

The rearrangement joins TRBV7-2 to TRBJ1-3, with D possibly matching TRBD1 (6 bases). Trimming shortened V by 2 bases and J by 0 bases, and 8 bases separated the two germline ends. This CDR3 contains 15 residues. CDR1 SGHTA and CDR2 FQGNSA come from the germline V gene. CDR3 residues: CASSLSGASGNTIYF. DNA for the CDR3: TGTGCCAGCAGCTTATCAGGGGCCTCTGGAAACACCATATATTTT.

V gene TRBV18 combines with J gene TRBJ1-2, with 7 bases identical to TRBD1. Germline V gives CDR1 KGHSH, CDR2 LQKENI. J gave up 6 bases and V 5 bases, and 6 bases lay outside the gene matches. The CDR3 has 13 amino acids. The CDR3: CASSTNRGDGYTF. CDR3 nucleotides: TGTGCCAGCTCAACAAACAGGGGAGATGGCTACACCTTC. Together with reference TRBV18 and TRBJ1-2, the CDR3 gives the full variable domain: NAGVMQNPRHLVRRRGQEARLRCSPMKGHSHVYWYRQLPEEGLKFMVYLQKENIIDESGMPKERFSAEFPKEGPSILRIQQVVRGDSAAYFCASSTNRGDGYTFGSGTRLTVV.

The genes are TRBV7-9 and TRBJ1-1, with D tentatively TRBD1 (5 bases). The CDR3 is made up of 14 amino acids. The V end was cut by 2 bases, the J end by 2 bases, with 9 bases between. CDR1 SEHNR and CDR2 FQNEAQ come from the germline V gene (reference sequence). The CDR3 bases are TGTGCCAGCAGCTTAACGCAGGGTAACACTGAAGCTTTCTTT. It yields the protein CASSLTQGNTEAFF.

The chain is built from TRBV7-3 and TRBJ2-5; the D gene is possibly TRBD1 (7 bases). From germline, CDR1 is SGHTA and CDR2 FQGTGA. V dropped 5 bases and J dropped 4 bases, with 17 bases sitting between them. This CDR3 spans 15 amino acids. The CDR3 loop is CASSLAGTAIETQYF. CDR3 in DNA: TGTGCCAGCAGCCTCGCGGGGACAGCCATAGAGACCCAGTACTTC.